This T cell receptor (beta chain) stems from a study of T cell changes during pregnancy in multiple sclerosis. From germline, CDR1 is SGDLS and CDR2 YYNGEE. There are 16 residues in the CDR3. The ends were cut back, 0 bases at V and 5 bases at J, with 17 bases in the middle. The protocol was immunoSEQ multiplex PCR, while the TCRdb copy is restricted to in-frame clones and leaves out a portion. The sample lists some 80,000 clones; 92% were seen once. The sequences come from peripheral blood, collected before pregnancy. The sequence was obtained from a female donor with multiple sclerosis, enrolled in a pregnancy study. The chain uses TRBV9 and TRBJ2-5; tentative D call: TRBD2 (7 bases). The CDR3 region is CASSVGGGPGRETQYF. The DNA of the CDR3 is TGTGCCAGCAGCGTAGGGGGGGGCCCAGGTCGCGAGACCCAGTACTTC.